What follows are 29 T cell receptor beta chains derived from one specimen sequenced in a study of cytomegalovirus exposure and HLA in healthy donors. 13 Jbeta primers and 60 Vbeta primers were used for the PCR. The method was immunoSEQ multiplex PCR; TCRdb's version includes in-frame clones alone and lacks a portion of them. The table has about 120,000 clones, roughly four fifths seen once; the top ten hold 1.4% to 1.5%. Sequenced: PBMCs. These receptors were taken from a woman aged 18-29 years in good health and CMV-seronegative.

On this clone: At the DNA level, this CDR3 is encoded by other sequences in the same sample as well. J is TRBJ2-1 and V is TRBV7-2; D call uncertain. CDR3 length: 15 residues. Germline V gene sequence: CDR1 SGHTA, CDR2 FQGNSA. Trimming pared 1 base from V and 1 base from J, leaving 8 bases between. The CDR3 region is CASSLDGGSYNEQFF. The CDR3 DNA reads TGTGCCAGCAGCTTAGATGGCGGTTCCTACAATGAGCAGTTCTTC. The whole variable domain, remainder taken from reference TRBV7-2 and TRBJ2-1, is GAGVSQSPSNKVTEKGKDVELRCDPISGHTALYWYRQSLGQGLEFLIYFQGNSAPDKSGLPSDRFSAERTGGSVSTLTIQRTQQEDSAVYLCASSLDGGSYNEQFFGPGTRLTVL.

V usage is TRBV6-1 and J usage is TRBJ2-5; TRBD2 matches 10 bases. Germline V CDR1 and CDR2: MNHNS, SASEGT. The CDR3 is made up of 14 amino acids. The V segment lost 8 bases and the J segment 4 bases; nucleotides outside the gene matches: 7. As DNA, the CDR3 is TGTGCCAGCGGGACCTCTAGCGGGAGAGAGACCCAGTACTTC. It encodes CASGTSSGRETQYF.

This sequence joins TRBV5-1 and TRBJ1-1, with 7 positions matching TRBD1. The J segment lost 1 base and the V segment lost 4 bases, leaving 7 bases of the junction unmatched. Per the germline V gene, CDR1 is SGHRS and CDR2 is YFSETQ. This CDR3 is 15 amino acids long. The CDR3 region has the DNA TGCGCCAGCAGCCAGGAGACAGGGAGGAACACTGAAGCTTTCTTT. Amino acid sequence: CASSQETGRNTEAFF.

For the CDR3, the DNA is TGTGCCAGCAGCCCCCTGACAGAACTTCGTGAAGCTTTCTTT. It specifies CASSPLTELREAFF. The rearrangement joins TRBV11-1 to TRBJ1-1, with D possibly matching TRBD1 (5 bases). The CDR3 runs 14 residues. V gave up 5 bases and J gave up 7 bases, with 17 bases separating them. Germline CDR1 is SGHAT and CDR2 is FQDESV (reference sequence).

The chain recombines TRBV5-5 with TRBJ2-7, with 9 positions matching TRBD2. Unmatched junction bases numbered 14, after V lost 4 bases and J lost 6 bases. This CDR3 has 16 residues. The germline V gene has CDR1 SGHKS and CDR2 YYEKEE (reference sequence). The CDR3 protein is CASSPGAREGGREQYF. CDR3 bases: TGTGCCAGCAGCCCCGGCGCGCGGGAGGGAGGCCGCGAGCAGTACTTC.

This clone was observed a single time. The rearrangement joins TRBV28 to TRBJ1-4; 7 bases line up with TRBD1. Germline V gene lookup returns CDR1 MDHEN and CDR2 SYDVKM. The CDR3 runs to 17 residues. V was clipped by 5 bases and J by 0 bases; unmatched bases: 9. The chain's CDR3 is CASSTPQGVATNEKLFF. CDR3 coding DNA: TGTGCCAGCAGTACACCCCAGGGGGTTGCAACTAATGAAAAACTGTTTTTT.

This clone has a single count. The chain joins TRBV7-2 to TRBJ2-7; 7 nucleotides align to TRBD1. Germline V gene lookup returns CDR1 SGHTA and CDR2 FQGNSA. This CDR3 spans 16 amino acids. The V gene end was trimmed by 4 bases and the J gene end by 2 bases; junction bases not matched to a gene: 11. The CDR3 DNA follows: TGTGCCAGCAGCTCTTCCAGGGGGTTCCGAGCCTACGAGCAGTACTTC. Residues: CASSSSRGFRAYEQYF.

The chain uses TRBV5-1 and TRBJ2-3, with 12 bases lining up with TRBD2. In germline, CDR1 is SGHRS, CDR2 YFSETQ. The length of the CDR3 is 18 residues. V shed 4 bases and J 4 bases; nucleotides not matched to a gene: 13. CDR3 sequence (DNA): TGCGCCAGCAGCGGTCCAGGGGCTAGCGGGAGGGGCGCAGATACGCAGTATTTT. It is translated as CASSGPGASGRGADTQYF. Filled out from reference TRBV5-1 and TRBJ2-3, the complete variable domain reads KAGVTQTPRYLIKTRGQQVTLSCSPISGHRSVSWYQQTPGQGLQFLFEYFSETQRNKGNFPGRFSGRQFSNSRSEMNVSTLELGDSALYLCASSGPGASGRGADTQYFGPGTRLTVL.

The chain couples TRBV11-2 to TRBJ2-5; 9 bases map to TRBD2. The CDR3 spans 14 residues. With V trimmed by 5 bases and J by 4 bases, 5 bases remained unmatched. Germline V gene data show CDR1 as SGHAT and CDR2 as FQNNGV. In DNA, the CDR3 is TGTGCCAGCAGCCCCGGGACTAGCATAGAGACCCAGTACTTC. Encoded protein: CASSPGTSIETQYF.

As concerns this clone: At the DNA level, this CDR3 is encoded by other sequences in the same sample as well. The chain joins TRBV4-2 to TRBJ1-4; perhaps TRBD1 as D (5 bases). In germline, CDR1 is LGHNA, CDR2 YNFKEQ. V shed 0 bases and J shed 7 bases, with 15 bases lying between them. The CDR3 has 16 amino acids. The CDR3 loop reads CASSQDQGGGGEKLFF. The CDR3 DNA sequence: TGTGCCAGCAGCCAAGATCAAGGCGGGGGGGGTGAAAAACTGTTTTTT.

This rearrangement joins TRBV5-1 to TRBJ2-1, with 12 bases aligning to TRBD2. The V gene end was trimmed by 3 bases and the J gene end by 8 bases; junction bases not matched to a gene: 9. CDR3 size: 16 residues. Per germline, CDR1 SGHRS and CDR2 YFSETQ. DNA of the CDR3: TGCGCCAGCAGCTCCTCTAGCGGGAGGGCCAACGATGAGCAGTTCTTC. Encoded protein: CASSSSSGRANDEQFF. The full variable domain, its missing parts supplied by reference TRBV5-1 and TRBJ2-1, is KAGVTQTPRYLIKTRGQQVTLSCSPISGHRSVSWYQQTPGQGLQFLFEYFSETQRNKGNFPGRFSGRQFSNSRSEMNVSTLELGDSALYLCASSSSSGRANDEQFFGPGTRLTVL.

The rearrangement links TRBV4-3 to TRBJ2-3, with TRBD2 as a possible D gene (6 bases). Germline CDR1 is LGHNA and CDR2 is YSLEER. The V gene lost 5 bases and the J gene lost 7 bases, with 16 bases spanning the gap. The CDR3 consists of 14 residues. The CDR3 nucleotides read TGCGCCAGCAGCTCGGGACTGGGTGTAAATACGCAGTATTTT. This translates into CASSSGLGVNTQYF.

This rearrangement joins TRBV6-5 to TRBJ1-1; 9 positions agree with TRBD1. V lost 4 bases to trimming and J lost 1 base; unmatched junction nucleotides: 1. The germline V gene has CDR1 MNHEY and CDR2 SVGAGI. The CDR3 has 14 residues. As DNA, the CDR3 is TGTGCCAGCAGTTGGGGACAGGGGAACACTGAAGCTTTCTTT. Protein sequence: CASSWGQGNTEAFF.

This chain connects TRBV5-1 to TRBJ1-3; TRBD1 matches at 7 bases. This CDR3 is 15 amino acids long. Trimming took 0 bases from V and 4 from J; bases not matched to a gene: 4. Germline CDR1 and CDR2: SGHRS and YFSETQ. CDR3: CASSLGQGNGNTIYF. DNA of the CDR3: TGCGCCAGCAGCTTGGGACAGGGAAACGGAAACACCATATATTTT.

The chain links TRBV27 to TRBJ2-7; 7 nucleotides align to TRBD2. The CDR3 is 14 residues long. The trim removed 2 bases at V and 5 bases at J, leaving 6 bases unmatched. Germline CDR1 reads MNHEY; CDR2 reads SMNVEV (reference sequence). The CDR3 bases are TGTGCCAGCAGTTTAGTGGGAGGGCCTCACGAGCAGTACTTC. The encoded protein is CASSLVGGPHEQYF.

The chain employs TRBV19 and TRBJ2-2, with 9 bases matching TRBD1. Germline V gene lookup returns CDR1 LNHDA and CDR2 SQIVND (reference sequence). The CDR3 consists of 15 residues. The trim removed 3 bases at V and 5 bases at J, leaving 4 bases unmatched. This CDR3 reads CASSIWTGETGELFF. The CDR3 coding sequence is TGTGCCAGTAGTATCTGGACAGGGGAAACCGGGGAGCTGTTTTTT.

V usage is TRBV5-1 and J usage is TRBJ1-2; 9 bases align to TRBD1. The CDR3 has 16 residues. V was pared by 4 bases and J by 4 bases, with 11 bases of the junction left unmatched. Per germline, CDR1 SGHRS and CDR2 YFSETQ. The CDR3 bases are TGCGCCAGCAGCCCCGGAGGGACAGGGCCCCTCTATGGCTACACCTTC. Protein: CASSPGGTGPLYGYTF.

This clone was counted only a few times. V is TRBV11-2 and J is TRBJ2-7; TRBD1 matches 7 bases. Losses at the gene ends were 4 bases for V and 2 bases for J; bases not matched to a gene: 2. The length of the CDR3 is 13 residues. Germline V gene lookup returns CDR1 SGHAT and CDR2 FQNNGV. The CDR3 DNA follows: TGTGCCAGCAGCTGGGACAGAACCTACGAGCAGTACTTC. Translation: CASSWDRTYEQYF.

The count of this clone is one. V is TRBV5-1 and J is TRBJ2-7; 8 bases align to TRBD1. This CDR3 has 14 amino acids. From germline, CDR1 is SGHRS and CDR2 YFSETQ. Germline trimming cut 0 bases from V and 5 bases from J; bases unmatched to any gene: 4. The CDR3 sequence is CASSLDGQGHEQYF. The CDR3, as DNA: TGCGCCAGCAGCTTGGATGGACAGGGCCACGAGCAGTACTTC.

The rearrangement uses TRBV7-6 and TRBJ1-3, with a possible D match to TRBD1 (6 bases). CDR3 length: 14 amino acids. Between the trimmed V and J ends, which lost 5 bases and 4 bases, there was a span of 12 bases. Germline lookup yields CDR1 SGHVS and CDR2 FNYEAQ. CDR3 sequence (DNA): TGTGCCAGCAGCGCCAACGGACAGGGAAACACCATATATTTT. As protein: CASSANGQGNTIYF.

The V gene is TRBV4-3, the J gene TRBJ2-5, with a tentative D call TRBD2 (6 bases). The J call may be in error: the DNA end matches TRBJ2-7 better. Germline loops: CDR1 LGHNA, CDR2 YSLEER. CDR3 length: 18 residues. The CDR3 here is CASSQSNPGWGVAHEQYF. The CDR3 coding sequence is TGCGCCAGCAGCCAGTCGAACCCCGGGTGGGGGGTCGCCCACGAGCAGTACTTC.

J is TRBJ1-4 and V is TRBV19; weak D call: TRBD1 (5 bases). Germline values: CDR1 LNHDA, CDR2 SQIVND (reference sequence). The length of the CDR3 is 16 residues. The V end lost 5 bases, the J end lost 7 bases, and 20 bases lay between the germline ends. The CDR3 DNA reads as TGTGCCAGTAGTGTACTCAACAGGCAACGAGGTGAAAAACTGTTTTTT. Translation: CASSVLNRQRGEKLFF.

V is TRBV23-1 and J is TRBJ1-2; D is perhaps TRBD1 (5 bases). TRBV23-1 is an ORF for which the function is uncertain. The V gene lost 0 bases and the J gene lost 2 bases, with 13 bases spanning the gap. CDR3 length: 16 amino acids. In DNA, the CDR3 is TGCGCCAGCAGTCAATCCGTCGACGACAGAAACTATGGCTACACCTTC. Protein product: CASSQSVDDRNYGYTF.

The sample holds one count of this clone. The chain carries TRBV28 and TRBJ2-2; 10 bases match TRBD1. The junction had 13 bases not matched to a gene; V was cut back by 4 bases and J by 2 bases. This CDR3 is 19 amino acids long. Looked up from germline, CDR1 is MDHEN and CDR2 is SYDVKM. In DNA, the CDR3 is TGTGCCAGCAGTTACTTAGGGACAGGGGTTATTGGAAACACCGGGGAGCTGTTTTTT. It specifies CASSYLGTGVIGNTGELFF.

This sequence joins TRBV11-3 and TRBJ2-1, with 9 nucleotides matching TRBD2. Losses at the gene ends were 3 bases for V and 2 bases for J; bases not matched to a gene: 5. The length of the CDR3 is 16 residues. The germline V gene has CDR1 SGHNT and CDR2 YENEEA. CDR3: CASSFLAGDPYNEQFF. In DNA, the CDR3 is TGTGCCAGCAGCTTTTTAGCGGGAGACCCCTACAATGAGCAGTTCTTC.

The chain links TRBV27 to TRBJ2-3; the match to TRBD1 covers 8 bases. CDR3 size: 14 residues. Germline values: CDR1 MNHEY, CDR2 SMNVEV (reference sequence). V gave up 7 bases and J gave up 4 bases; unmatched junction bases: 7. This CDR3 is CASMDRVGPDTQYF. The CDR3 region has the DNA TGTGCCAGCATGGACAGGGTGGGGCCAGATACGCAGTATTTT.

The rearrangement links TRBV10-2 to TRBJ2-1; 8 nucleotides line up with TRBD2. CDR1 is WSHSY and CDR2 is SAAADI in the germline V gene. CDR3 length: 16 residues. V shed 5 bases, J shed 0 bases, and the junction held 6 bases outside the gene matches. CDR3 in DNA: TGCGCCAGCAGTTCTAGCGGGTTGAGCTCCTACAATGAGCAGTTCTTC. This translates into CASSSSGLSSYNEQFF.

The rearrangement uses TRBV9 and TRBJ2-5; D uncertain. Trimming cost V 1 base and J 4 bases, with 11 bases left between them. CDR3 size: 14 residues. In germline, CDR1 is SGDLS, CDR2 YYNGEE. The CDR3 region has the DNA TGTGCCAGCAGCGTAACTTCGTATGCAGAGACCCAGTACTTC. It encodes CASSVTSYAETQYF.

The genes are TRBV7-9 and TRBJ1-1; 7 bases are a match to TRBD1. Germline trimming cut 6 bases from V and 5 bases from J; bases unmatched to any gene: 9. The CDR3 length is 14 residues. Germline V gene data show CDR1 as SEHNR and CDR2 as FQNEAQ (reference sequence). CDR3 region: CASRAGQVGTEAFF. In DNA, the CDR3 is TGTGCCAGCAGAGCCGGACAGGTGGGGACTGAAGCTTTCTTT.